Sequencing of this TCR beta chain was carried out in a study of T cells in Graves' hyperthyroidism and ophthalmopathy (dated by TCRdb to the late 2010s). Turning to the overall study: Peripheral blood samples were taken at the time of initial diagnosis, prior to any treatment. TCR V-J signatures able to tell the groups apart were searched for in a discovery cohort of approximately 95 patients, of whom 43 had Graves' ophthalmopathy and under 65 had stable Graves' hyperthyroidism. Whether ophthalmopathy could be predicted prospectively was tested in an independent validation cohort made up of under 20 hyperthyroidism patients plus 17 patients who later progressed to ophthalmopathy. The roughly 91 discovery patients were randomly divided into training and test sets at a 7:3 ratio. In addition, the study compared T-cell repertoires in thyroid tissue and in blood from roughly six Graves' hyperthyroidism patients. Once sampling was done, hyperthyroidism patients were given methimazole at a starting dose of 30 mg daily, whereas ophthalmopathy patients were given high-dose intravenous methylprednisolone. TCR Vbeta CDR3 sequencing of 120 to 150 peripheral blood samples (approximately 44 ophthalmopathy, 75 hyperthyroidism and around 17 progressor patients) is reported in the paper. The research as a whole found: Most expanded thyroid clonotypes (frequency above 0.001) were also detected in blood, a finding suggesting that blood repertoires may reflect thyroid immune responses. In validation, the model predicted progression to ophthalmopathy with about 71% sensitivity and about 72% specificity, a median of 6.5 months before onset. Sample size was not statistically predetermined, and blinding of investigators to group allocation was not performed. A 13 V-J signature model separated ophthalmopathy from stable hyperthyroidism, with nearly 90% sensitivity and 81.08% specificity in cross-validation and 80%/75% in testing.

Amplification of TCR beta CDR3 regions was carried out from RNA transcripts. The TCR CDR3 was subjected to a first round of RT-PCR using the HTBI primer set and the Qiagen OneStep RT-PCR kit. Libraries were constructed in a second round of multiplex PCR, after which size selection and purification were performed. Paired-end sequencing of the libraries was performed with 100 bp reads on an Illumina HiSeq2000. Processing in the source paper ran as follows. SOAPnuke was used to process the raw data, with reads discarded if the reads contained adapters or uncalled bases, had a mean Phred below 15, or lacked an exact constant-primer or identifier match. COPE v1.2.5 was used to merge the high-quality paired reads, and each unique nucleotide sequence was defined as a clonotype. MiTCR v1.1 was used to align clonotypes to the IMGT TRBV, TRBD and TRBJ reference segments. The analysis included only V-J combinations with a frequency above 0.0001, which together covered more than 99% of the repertoires. The TCS score was defined as the ratio of F50 (clonal expansion) to E x V (chaos), calculated using BLOSUM62-based TCRdist between CDR3 peptides within each V-J. Welch's t-statistics and random forest reduced just over 500 V-J features to under 15, which were used in a naive Bayes classifier (R e1071). The public reads were reprocessed in TCRdb via fastp at Q25 and MiXCR, keeping in-frame beta chains. Each CDR3 protein gets just one entry, which takes the most common genes and DNA from the rows behind it. What appears here as the V and J calls and clone size reflects TCRdb's work, not the paper's. Within this sample are around 580,000 distinct CDR3 sequences, with 15% to 20% of them counted one time only. The top ten clones comprise approximately 18% of the sample.

Stable Graves' hyperthyroidism was defined as no progression to ophthalmopathy during 18 months of follow-up. Hyperthyroidism patients were aged 18 to 65 years and newly diagnosed, with disease duration of less than 2 months. Patients with uncontrolled infections, other autoimmune diseases, pregnancy or lactation were excluded. Clinical symptoms, serum thyroxine and TRAb, thyroid ultrasound, and orbital computed tomography formed the basis for the diagnoses. PBMCs were separated from 10 ml of fresh peripheral blood using Ficoll-Paque density gradient centrifugation. Total RNA was extracted with Trizol reagent, and quality was checked on an Agilent 2100 Bioanalyzer. As encoded in the germline V gene (reference sequence), CDR1 is DFQATT while CDR2 is SNEGSKA. V and J are truncated by 6 bases and 0 bases respectively, leaving an intervening sequence of 15 bases. The CDR3 spans 15 residues, from the cysteine through the phenylalanine. Kept here is only the CDR3 DNA, which spans 45 bases and is read in frame from base 1.

This clonotype was observed at least ten times. Its cognate antigen has yet to be identified. The record has no base qualities; no much larger clone is one base away. The sequence is built from TRBV20-1 and TRBJ2-1; matching of 6 bases hints at TRBD1 as the D gene. The sample comprised blood. The receptor comes from a woman between 18 and 29 years old with Graves' hyperthyroidism. The CDR3 here reads CSANPGASSYNEQFF. The bases are TGCAGTGCAAATCCAGGGGCCAGCTCCTACAATGAGCAGTTCTTC.